This entry lists 3 T cell receptor beta chains sequenced from one sample in a study of blood T cell repertoires in COVID-19. Only in-frame clones appear in the TCRdb table, and some are missing; sequencing was by immunoSEQ multiplex PCR. The sample yields some 120,000 clones, around nine tenths seen once. The specimen sequenced was peripheral blood. The receptors derive from a man aged 45 to 65 with active COVID-19.

The chain is built from TRBV3-1 (or the pseudogene TRBV3-2) and TRBJ1-1, with D unclear. Germline loops: CDR1 LGHDT, CDR2 YNNKEL (reference sequence). The CDR3 runs 12 residues. Trimming pared 5 bases from V and 2 bases from J, leaving 6 bases between. In nucleotides, the CDR3 is TGTGCCAGCAGCGAGAGAAACACTGAAGCTTTCTTT. Residues: CASSERNTEAFF.

The rearrangement links TRBV18 to TRBJ2-2, with 8 bases that match TRBD1. Trimming removed 3 bases from V and 7 bases from J; junction bases left unmatched: 10. Germline CDR1 KGHSH, CDR2 LQKENI. This CDR3 contains 16 residues. For the CDR3, the DNA is TGTGCCAGCTCACCCAACCGACAGGGGAGAGACGGGGAGCTGTTTTTT. Translating gives CASSPNRQGRDGELFF.

The chain recombines TRBV12-3 or TRBV12-4 with TRBJ1-5, with 8 bases aligning to TRBD1. The CDR3 length is 12 residues. V gave up 10 bases and J gave up 7 bases; unmatched junction bases: 6. CDR3 DNA: TGTGCCACCTCACAGGGGGTCCAGCCCCAGCATTTT. It is translated as CATSQGVQPQHF.